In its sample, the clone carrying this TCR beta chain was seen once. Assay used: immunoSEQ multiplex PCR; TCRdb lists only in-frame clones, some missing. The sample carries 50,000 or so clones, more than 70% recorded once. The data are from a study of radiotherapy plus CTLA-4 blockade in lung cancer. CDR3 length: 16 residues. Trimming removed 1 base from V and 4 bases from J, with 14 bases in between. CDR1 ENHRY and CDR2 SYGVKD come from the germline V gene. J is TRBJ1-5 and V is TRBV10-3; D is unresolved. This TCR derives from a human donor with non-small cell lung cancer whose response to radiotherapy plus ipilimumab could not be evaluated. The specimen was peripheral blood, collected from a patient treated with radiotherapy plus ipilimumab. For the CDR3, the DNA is TGTGCCATCAGTGAGTTGCTAGGCGGATCTAATCAGCCCCAGCATTTT. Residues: CAISELLGGSNQPQHF.